The 12 T cell receptor beta chains presented below share a single source sample, sequenced in a study of cytomegalovirus exposure and HLA in healthy donors. The PCR employed 60 Vbeta primers together with 13 Jbeta primers. The repertoire was sequenced with immunoSEQ multiplex PCR; TCRdb's copy has only in-frame clones and lacks some. The table shows more than 90,000 clones, with over 60% occurring only once. The specimen sequenced was PBMCs. The origin of the receptors is a boy aged 5-17 years in good health and CMV-seropositive.

V is TRBV13 and J is TRBJ1-3, with 7 bases matching TRBD1. Germline-derived CDR1 and CDR2 are PRHDT and FYEKMQ (reference sequence). V lost 3 bases and J lost 0; bases outside the gene matches: 5. The CDR3 extends over 16 amino acids. For the CDR3, the DNA is TGTGCCAGCAGCTTCCGGGACAGAAGCTCTGGAAACACCATATATTTT. Amino acid sequence: CASSFRDRSSGNTIYF.

This clone has only a few counts. The V and J genes are TRBV25-1 and TRBJ2-3, with D tentatively TRBD2 (5 bases). V lost 11 bases and J lost 3, with 15 bases in between. The germline V gene encodes CDR1 MGHDK and CDR2 SYGVNS. CDR3 length: 13 residues. In nucleotides, the CDR3 is TGTGCCGTCCGACTCCCGGGGACAGATACGCAGTATTTT. Protein: CAVRLPGTDTQYF.

CDR3 protein: CASTEPDRGGEQYF. The CDR3 DNA is TGTGCCAGCACCGAACCGGACAGGGGAGGCGAGCAGTACTTC. The chain has TRBV6-1 and TRBJ2-7; 9 positions agree with TRBD1. The trim removed 7 bases at V and 6 bases at J, leaving 10 bases unmatched. CDR1 MNHNS and CDR2 SASEGT come from the germline V gene. The CDR3 spans 14 residues.

In this sample, this clone turned up a few times. Written as DNA, the CDR3 is TGTGCCAGCAGACAACCGGGACTAGCGACAGATACGCAGTATTTT. It is translated as CASRQPGLATDTQYF. The chain couples TRBV5-4 to TRBJ2-3; 10 positions agree with TRBD2. The J segment lost 3 bases and the V segment lost 5 bases, leaving 6 bases of the junction unmatched. CDR3 length: 15 amino acids. Per germline, CDR1 SGHNT and CDR2 YYREEE (reference sequence).

This clone has a single count. The chain recombines TRBV30 with TRBJ2-3, with D hard to call. The ends were cut back, 2 bases at V and 1 base at J, with 7 bases in the middle. The CDR3 has 13 amino acids. CDR1 GTSNPN and CDR2 SVGIG come from the germline V gene (reference sequence). The CDR3: CAWSTARTDTQYF. The CDR3 nucleotides are TGTGCCTGGAGTACAGCCCGCACAGATACGCAGTATTTT.

The rearrangement joins TRBV9 to TRBJ2-2, with D possibly TRBD2 on 5 matching bases. Germline V gene data show CDR1 as SGDLS and CDR2 as YYNGEE. The CDR3 totals 14 residues. V gave up 5 bases and J gave up 7 bases, with 15 bases separating them. DNA for the CDR3: TGTGCCAGCAGTGGCAGGAGGAGTGGCGGGGAGCTGTTTTTT. It yields the protein CASSGRRSGGELFF.

The chain joins TRBV29-1 to TRBJ1-1; the D gene is possibly TRBD1 (5 bases). V gave up 8 bases and J gave up 4 bases, with 17 bases separating them. CDR3 size: 13 residues. Germline values: CDR1 SQVTM, CDR2 ANQGSEA. In DNA form, the CDR3 reads TGCAGCCTACGTCGGCCCGGGGGCACTGAAGCTTTCTTT. Translating gives CSLRRPGGTEAFF. Filled out from reference TRBV29-1 and TRBJ1-1, the complete variable domain reads SAVISQKPSRDICQRGTSLTIQCQVDSQVTMMFWYRQQPGQSLTLIATANQGSEATYESGFVIDKFPISRPNLTFSTLTVSNMSPEDSSIYLCSLRRPGGTEAFFGQGTRLTVV.

V usage is TRBV7-9 and J usage is TRBJ2-3, with D maybe TRBD2 (5 bases). Germline V gene lookup returns CDR1 SEHNR and CDR2 FQNEAQ (reference sequence). V lost 4 bases to trimming and J lost 2 bases, with 10 bases between them. The CDR3 has 14 residues. The CDR3, as DNA: TGTGCCAGCAGCTCAGCGGACTTCACAGATACGCAGTATTTT. Amino acids: CASSSADFTDTQYF.

The chain is built from TRBV2 and TRBJ2-2, with TRBD2 identical over 8 bases. The CDR3 sequence is 13 residues long. CDR1 and CDR2 (germline): SNHLY, FYNNEI. The trim removed 11 bases at V and 7 bases at J, leaving 9 bases unmatched. The CDR3 sequence is CAAGTGGVGELFF. Here the CDR3 DNA reads TGTGCCGCAGGGACGGGGGGGGTCGGGGAGCTGTTTTTT.

V is TRBV6-1 and J is TRBJ1-1; D is unresolved. There are 14 residues in the CDR3. Germline lookup yields CDR1 MNHNS and CDR2 SASEGT. V was trimmed by 5 bases and J by 0 bases, leaving 10 bases between them. This chain's CDR3 is CASSYARLNTEAFF. CDR3 nucleotides: TGTGCCAGCAGTTATGCCAGGTTGAACACTGAAGCTTTCTTT.

The chain is built from TRBV2 and TRBJ2-3, with 11 bases lining up with TRBD2. Germline CDR1 and CDR2: SNHLY and FYNNEI. This CDR3 has 15 residues. V lost 4 bases and J lost 1; bases outside the gene matches: 1. CDR3 sequence reads: CASSVLAGGTDTQYF. The CDR3 bases are TGTGCCAGCAGTGTACTAGCGGGGGGCACAGATACGCAGTATTTT.

J is TRBJ1-3 and V is TRBV7-9; D is perhaps TRBD1 (6 bases). Germline V gene data show CDR1 as SEHNR and CDR2 as FQNEAQ (reference sequence). V was cut by 6 bases and J by 4 bases, with 16 bases left in between. This CDR3 comprises 15 residues. The CDR3, as DNA: TGTGCCAGCAGGGGCGGGCAGGGGAAGGGAAACACCATATATTTT. Its protein is CASRGGQGKGNTIYF.